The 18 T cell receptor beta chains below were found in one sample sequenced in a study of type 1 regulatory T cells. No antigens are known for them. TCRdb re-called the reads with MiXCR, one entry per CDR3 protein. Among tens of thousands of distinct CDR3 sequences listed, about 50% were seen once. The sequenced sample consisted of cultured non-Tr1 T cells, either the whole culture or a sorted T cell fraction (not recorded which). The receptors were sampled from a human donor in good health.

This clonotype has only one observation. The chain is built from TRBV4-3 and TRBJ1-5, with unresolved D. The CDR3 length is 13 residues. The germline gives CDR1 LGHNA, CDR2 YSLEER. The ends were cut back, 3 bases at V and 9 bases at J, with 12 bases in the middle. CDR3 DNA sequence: TGCGCCAGCAGCCAGGAGACTTGGCGGCCCCAGCATTTT. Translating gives CASSQETWRPQHF.

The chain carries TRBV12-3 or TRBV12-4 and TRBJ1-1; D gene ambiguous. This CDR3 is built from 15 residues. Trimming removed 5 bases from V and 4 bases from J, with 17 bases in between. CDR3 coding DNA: TGTGCCAGCAGTCCCATCTCGGCTGCGCGCACTGAAGCTTTCTTT. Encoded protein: CASSPISAARTEAFF.

CDR3 loop: CASSLGGGGRGYEQYF. In nucleotides, the CDR3 is TGTGCCAGCAGCTTAGGAGGGGGCGGTCGGGGGTACGAGCAGTACTTC. The genes are TRBV7-9 and TRBJ2-7, with a tentative D call TRBD1 (7 bases). Trimming shortened V by 1 base and J by 4 bases, and 17 bases separated the two germline ends. The CDR3 length is 16 residues. Germline CDR1 and CDR2: SEHNR and FQNEAQ (reference sequence).

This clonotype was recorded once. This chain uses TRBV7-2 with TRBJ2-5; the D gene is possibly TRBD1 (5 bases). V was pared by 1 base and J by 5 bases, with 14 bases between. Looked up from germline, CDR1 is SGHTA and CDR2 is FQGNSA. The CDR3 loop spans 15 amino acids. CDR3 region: CASSLVLRGSETQYF. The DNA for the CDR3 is TGTGCCAGCAGCTTAGTTCTAAGGGGTAGTGAGACCCAGTACTTC.

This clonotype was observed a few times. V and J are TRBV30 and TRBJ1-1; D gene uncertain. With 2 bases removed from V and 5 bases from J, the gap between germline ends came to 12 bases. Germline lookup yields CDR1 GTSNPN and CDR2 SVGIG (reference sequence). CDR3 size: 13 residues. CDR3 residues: CAWSTTTGTEAFF. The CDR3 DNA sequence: TGTGCCTGGAGTACCACGACGGGAACTGAAGCTTTCTTT.

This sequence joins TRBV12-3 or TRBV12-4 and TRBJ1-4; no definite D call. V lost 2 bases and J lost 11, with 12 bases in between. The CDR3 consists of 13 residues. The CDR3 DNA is TGTGCCAGCAGTTTATACGAGACGCGGAAACTGTTTTTT. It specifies CASSLYETRKLFF.

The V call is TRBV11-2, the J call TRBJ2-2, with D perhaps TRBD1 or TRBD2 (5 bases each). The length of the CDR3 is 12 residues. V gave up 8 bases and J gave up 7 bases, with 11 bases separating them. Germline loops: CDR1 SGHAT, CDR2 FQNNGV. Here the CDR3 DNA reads TGTGCCAGCGGGACCCGTTTCGGGGAGCTGTTTTTT. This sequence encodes CASGTRFGELFF.

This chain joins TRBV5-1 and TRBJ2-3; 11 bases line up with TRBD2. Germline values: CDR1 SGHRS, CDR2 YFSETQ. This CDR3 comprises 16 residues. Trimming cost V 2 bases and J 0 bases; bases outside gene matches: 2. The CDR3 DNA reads TGCGCCAGCAGCTTCCGACTAGCGGGGAGCACAGATACGCAGTATTTT. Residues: CASSFRLAGSTDTQYF.

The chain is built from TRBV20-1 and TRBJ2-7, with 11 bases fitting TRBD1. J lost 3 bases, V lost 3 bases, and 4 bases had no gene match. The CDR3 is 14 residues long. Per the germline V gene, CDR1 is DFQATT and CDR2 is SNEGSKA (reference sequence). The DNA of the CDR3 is TGCAGTGCTAGTTTTGGGACAGGGGGCTACGAGCAGTACTTC. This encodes CSASFGTGGYEQYF.

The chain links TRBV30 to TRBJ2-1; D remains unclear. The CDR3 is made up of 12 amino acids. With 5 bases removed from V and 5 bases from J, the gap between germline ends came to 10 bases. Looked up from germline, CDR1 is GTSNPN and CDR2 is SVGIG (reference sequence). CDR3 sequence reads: CAWDRVNNEQFF. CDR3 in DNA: TGTGCCTGGGACCGAGTCAACAATGAGCAGTTCTTC.

CDR3 loop: CASSQIGGRNTGELFF. CDR3 nucleotides: TGCGCCAGCAGCCAAATCGGGGGACGGAACACCGGGGAGCTGTTTTTT. The rearrangement uses TRBV4-1 and TRBJ2-2, with a possible D match to TRBD2 (6 bases). The CDR3 has 16 residues. The V gene lost 2 bases and the J gene lost 1 base, with 11 bases spanning the gap. Germline assignment: CDR1 MGHRA and CDR2 YSYEKL.

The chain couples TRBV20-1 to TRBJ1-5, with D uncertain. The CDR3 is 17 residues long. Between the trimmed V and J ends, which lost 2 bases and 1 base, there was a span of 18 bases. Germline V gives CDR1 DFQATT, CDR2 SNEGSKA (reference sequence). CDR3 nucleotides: TGCAGTGCTAGAAACGACCCGATCCAGTTCAGCAATCAGCCCCAGCATTTT. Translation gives CSARNDPIQFSNQPQHF.

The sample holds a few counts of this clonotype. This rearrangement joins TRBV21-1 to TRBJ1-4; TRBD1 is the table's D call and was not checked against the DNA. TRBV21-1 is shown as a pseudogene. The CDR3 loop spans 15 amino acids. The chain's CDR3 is CASRRQVATNEKLFF. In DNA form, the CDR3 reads TGTGCCAGCAGAAGACAGGTTGCAACTAATGAAAAACTGTTTTTT.

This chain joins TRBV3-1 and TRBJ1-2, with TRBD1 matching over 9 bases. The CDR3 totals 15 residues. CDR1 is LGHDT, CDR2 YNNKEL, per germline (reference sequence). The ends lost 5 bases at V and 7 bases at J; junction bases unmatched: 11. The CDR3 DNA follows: TGTGCCAGCAGCTTCCGGGACAGGGTTAGCCCTGGCTACACCTTC. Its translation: CASSFRDRVSPGYTF.

The CDR3 nucleotides are TGTGCCAGCAGCTTGTTAGCCAGGGGGGATTCACCCCTCCACTTT. Amino acid sequence: CASSLLARGDSPLHF. The rearrangement joins TRBV5-6 to TRBJ1-6; 7 positions agree with TRBD1. Per germline, CDR1 SGHDT and CDR2 YYEEEE. V dropped 1 base and J dropped 8; count of bases not matched to a gene: 6. CDR3 length equals 15 residues.

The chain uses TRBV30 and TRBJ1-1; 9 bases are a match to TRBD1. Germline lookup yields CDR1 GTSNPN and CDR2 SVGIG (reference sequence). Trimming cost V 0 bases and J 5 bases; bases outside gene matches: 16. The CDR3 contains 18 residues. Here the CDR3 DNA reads TGTGCCTGGAGTGTTGGGTACAGGGGGCAACGTGGCCATACTGAAGCTTTCTTT. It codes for CAWSVGYRGQRGHTEAFF.

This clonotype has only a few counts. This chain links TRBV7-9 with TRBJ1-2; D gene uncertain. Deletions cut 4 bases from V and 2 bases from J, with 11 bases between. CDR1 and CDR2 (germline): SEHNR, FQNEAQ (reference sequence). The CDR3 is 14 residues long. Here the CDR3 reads CASSSWGLNYGYTF. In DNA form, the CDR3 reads TGTGCCAGCAGCTCTTGGGGTTTAAACTATGGCTACACCTTC.

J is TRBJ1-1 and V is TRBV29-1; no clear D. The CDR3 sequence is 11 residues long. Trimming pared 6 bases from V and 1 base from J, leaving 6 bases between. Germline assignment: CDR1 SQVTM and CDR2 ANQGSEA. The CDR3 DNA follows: TGCAGCGTGGTGGAGAACACTGAAGCTTTCTTT. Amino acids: CSVVENTEAFF.